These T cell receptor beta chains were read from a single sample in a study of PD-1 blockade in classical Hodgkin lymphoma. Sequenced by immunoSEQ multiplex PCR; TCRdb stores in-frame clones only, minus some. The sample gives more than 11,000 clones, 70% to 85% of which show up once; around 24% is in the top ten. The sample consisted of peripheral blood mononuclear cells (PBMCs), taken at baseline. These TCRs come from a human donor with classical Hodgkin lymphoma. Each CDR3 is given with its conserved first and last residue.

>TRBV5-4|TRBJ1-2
CASSPPLASSFGGYTF
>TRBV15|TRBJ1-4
CATSRDGSDGEKLFF
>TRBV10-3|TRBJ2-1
CAISPAYNEQFF
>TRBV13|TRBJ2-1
CASSLGRARTNEQFF
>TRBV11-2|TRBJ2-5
CASSPGTGGRETQYF
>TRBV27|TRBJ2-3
CASSPSRMTDTQYF
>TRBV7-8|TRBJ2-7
CASSLGQGGSEQYF
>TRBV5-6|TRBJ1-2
CASSPVGRGRGGYGYTF
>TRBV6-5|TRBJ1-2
CASSSTSYGYTF
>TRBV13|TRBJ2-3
CASSVGDRGDTQYF
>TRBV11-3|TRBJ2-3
CASSSISGGDTDTQYF
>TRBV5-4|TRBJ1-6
CASSLTGDGNSPLHF
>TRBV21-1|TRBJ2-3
CASSNMSRISTDTQYF
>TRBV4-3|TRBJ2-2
CASSPSGLAGGPTGELFF
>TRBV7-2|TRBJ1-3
CASRTREDPDTIYF
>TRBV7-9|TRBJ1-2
CASSLVDGKYGYTF
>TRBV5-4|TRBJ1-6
CASSVQGGSSYNSPLHF
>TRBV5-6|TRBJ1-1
CASSPADGEAFF
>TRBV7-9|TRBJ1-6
CASSRSYGTLNSPLHF
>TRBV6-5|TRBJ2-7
CATLTSGGTYEQYF
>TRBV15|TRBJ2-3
CATSKLRQGIWTDTQYF
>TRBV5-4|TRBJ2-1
CASSLAGGSSYNEQFF
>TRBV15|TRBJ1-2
CATSGQLGEGAF
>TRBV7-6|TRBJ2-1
CASSYLPGTNNEQFF
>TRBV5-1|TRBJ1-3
CASSRRQVRSGNTIYF
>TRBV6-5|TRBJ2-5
CASSFISGQATQYF
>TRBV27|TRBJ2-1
CASSVLAGGYNEQFF
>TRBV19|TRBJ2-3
CASSIGNRNTQYF
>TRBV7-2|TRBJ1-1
CASSLVGKTEAFF
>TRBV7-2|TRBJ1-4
CASSFRGSNEKLFF
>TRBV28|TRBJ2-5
CASHPRPGGTQETQYF
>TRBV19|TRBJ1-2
CASSTFSPNYGYTF
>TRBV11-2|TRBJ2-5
CASSVAGNQETQYF
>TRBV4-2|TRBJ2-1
CASSQPGLAGGLGYNEQFF
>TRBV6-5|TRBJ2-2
CASSLLGPNTGELFF
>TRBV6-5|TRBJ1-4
CASSYERRGKLFF
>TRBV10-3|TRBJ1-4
CAISGHPEGEKLFF
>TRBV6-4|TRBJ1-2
CASSVGGPYGYTF
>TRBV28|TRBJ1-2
CASSHQGLKNGYTF
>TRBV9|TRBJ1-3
CASSVDGTGNSGNTIYF
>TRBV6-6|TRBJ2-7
CASSPYGTDLYEQYF
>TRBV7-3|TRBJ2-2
CASSLTNRGSDTGELFF
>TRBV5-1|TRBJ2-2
CASRASGGANTGELFF
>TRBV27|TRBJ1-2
CASSAGTARINYGYTF
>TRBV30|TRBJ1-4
CAWSRTSTNEKLFF
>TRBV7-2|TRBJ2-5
CASSLGVGTQYF
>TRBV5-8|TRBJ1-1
CASSLVGKTEAFF
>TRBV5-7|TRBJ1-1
CASSLVGKTEAFF
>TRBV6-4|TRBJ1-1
CASSPDRHTEAFF
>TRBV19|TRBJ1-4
CASSDRPYNEKLFF
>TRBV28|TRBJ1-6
CASSSPGLTYNSPLHF
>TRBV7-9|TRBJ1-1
CASSLVGGGARNTEAFF
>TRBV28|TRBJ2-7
CASSLHLSSYEQYF
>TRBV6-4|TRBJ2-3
CASSPLAGDTDTQYF
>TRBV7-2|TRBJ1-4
CASSLEQGHSLFF
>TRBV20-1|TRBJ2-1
CSGVDNEQFF
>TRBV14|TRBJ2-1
CASSQWDVNNEQFF